This T cell receptor beta chain derives from a study of T cell responses to AZD1222 COVID-19 vaccine. This table comes from immunoSEQ multiplex PCR, and its TCRdb copy is limited to in-frame clones, with some not included. The sample lists 100,000 to 150,000 clones; about 90% were seen once. The trim removed 0 bases at V and 8 bases at J, leaving 6 bases unmatched. The CDR3 is made up of 16 amino acids. The germline gives CDR1 LGHDT, CDR2 YNNKEL (reference sequence). This TCR was recovered from an adult who received the AZD1222 COVID-19 vaccine. The V gene is TRBV3-1 (or the pseudogene TRBV3-2), the J gene TRBJ2-1; TRBD2 matches 11 bases. Material: peripheral blood, obtained 28 days after the second AZD1222 dose. The CDR3 is CASSQDGLAGMDEQFF. DNA of the CDR3: TGTGCCAGCAGCCAAGACGGACTAGCGGGTATGGATGAGCAGTTCTTC.